These 23 T cell receptor beta chains came from one sample sequenced in a study of T cells in localized non-small cell lung cancer. Repertoires were generated with immunoSEQ multiplex PCR, while TCRdb's copy carries only in-frame clones and drops some. The sample yields some 39,000 clones, around 75% seen once. Sequencing was performed on PBMCs, taken before any cancer treatment. These receptors all come from a woman aged 40 to 75 with stage II squamous cell lung carcinoma.

Comments on this clone: Other DNA sequences of this sample code for an identical CDR3. This rearrangement joins TRBV14 to TRBJ1-1; D not resolved. The V end lost 1 base, the J end lost 1 base, and 4 bases lay between the germline ends. The CDR3 sequence is 13 residues long. Germline values: CDR1 SGHDN, CDR2 FVKESK. This CDR3 reads CASSQARNTEAFF. The CDR3 DNA is TGTGCCAGCAGCCAAGCCAGGAACACTGAAGCTTTCTTT.

The chain uses TRBV28 and TRBJ2-1, with 9 bases lining up with TRBD1. Germline values: CDR1 MDHEN, CDR2 SYDVKM. The CDR3 consists of 16 residues. With V trimmed by 2 bases and J by 3 bases, 5 bases remained unmatched. CDR3 sequence (DNA): TGTGCCAGCAGTTTACGGCGGACAGGGGACTACAATGAGCAGTTCTTC. This translates into CASSLRRTGDYNEQFF.

The chain uses TRBV7-2 and TRBJ2-5; tentative D call: TRBD1 (5 bases). This CDR3 is built from 14 residues. CDR1 and CDR2 from the germline V gene are SGHTA and FQGNSA. The V end lost 5 bases, the J end lost 2 bases, and 12 bases lay between the germline ends. CDR3 loop: CASSRGHSQETQYF. The CDR3 bases are TGTGCCAGCAGCCGTGGACACTCTCAAGAGACCCAGTACTTC.

V is TRBV7-9 and J is TRBJ2-1; 12 positions agree with TRBD2. Unmatched junction bases numbered 9, after V lost 1 base and J lost 2 bases. Germline CDR1 and CDR2: SEHNR and FQNEAQ (reference sequence). The CDR3 covers 19 residues. CDR3 sequence: CASSLDRDLAGGPYNEQFF. Written as DNA, the CDR3 is TGTGCCAGCAGCTTAGACCGAGACCTAGCGGGAGGGCCCTACAATGAGCAGTTCTTC.

V usage is TRBV7-2 and J usage is TRBJ1-6; tentative D call: TRBD1 (5 bases). Germline V gene sequence: CDR1 SGHTA, CDR2 FQGNSA. There are 13 residues in the CDR3. Trimming left V 5 bases short and J 9 bases short, with 11 bases between. Here the CDR3 reads CASSLPGGSPLHF. CDR3 sequence (DNA): TGTGCCAGCAGCCTTCCTGGGGGTTCACCCCTCCACTTT. The whole variable domain, filled in from reference TRBV7-2 and TRBJ1-6, reads GAGVSQSPSNKVTEKGKDVELRCDPISGHTALYWYRQSLGQGLEFLIYFQGNSAPDKSGLPSDRFSAERTGGSVSTLTIQRTQQEDSAVYLCASSLPGGSPLHFGNGTRLTVT.

The chain has TRBV4-3 and TRBJ1-6; maybe TRBD1 (5 bases). Germline V gives CDR1 LGHNA, CDR2 YSLEER. The CDR3 sequence is 16 residues long. Trimming left V 0 bases short and J 7 bases short, with 13 bases between. CDR3 in amino acids: CASSQDAQGQNSPLHF. CDR3 DNA: TGCGCCAGCAGCCAAGATGCTCAGGGTCAGAATTCACCCCTCCACTTT.

The V call is TRBV5-1, the J call TRBJ2-3; D is unclear. The CDR3 is made up of 13 amino acids. The germline CDR1 and CDR2 sequences are SGHRS and YFSETQ. Trimming removed 0 bases from V and 6 bases from J, with 8 bases in between. CDR3: CASSLEGSDTQYF. As DNA, the CDR3 is TGCGCCAGCAGCTTGGAAGGGTCCGATACGCAGTATTTT.

The chain carries TRBV6-5 and TRBJ2-7; D may be TRBD2 (6 bases). The CDR3 consists of 14 residues. Germline V CDR1 and CDR2: MNHEY, SVGAGI. The ends were cut back, 7 bases at V and 5 bases at J, with 18 bases in the middle. The CDR3 DNA reads TGTGCCAGCACGATTAGTCTGGAGGGGCACGAGCAGTACTTC. It translates to CASTISLEGHEQYF.

J is TRBJ1-2 and V is TRBV5-1, with TRBD1 matching over 9 bases. The germline V gene encodes CDR1 SGHRS and CDR2 YFSETQ. The CDR3 runs 14 residues. J was trimmed by 0 bases and V by 6 bases; bases with no gene match: 3. The CDR3: CASKGQGANYGYTF. DNA for the CDR3: TGCGCCAGCAAGGGACAGGGCGCTAACTATGGCTACACCTTC.

V and J are TRBV6-4 and TRBJ2-3; the match to TRBD1 covers 7 bases. This CDR3 contains 17 residues. The V gene's germline CDR1 is MRHNA and CDR2 SNTAGT. V gave up 3 bases and J gave up 3 bases; unmatched junction bases: 12. In nucleotides, the CDR3 is TGTGCCAGCAGTGAGTCGACAGGGCGGTCTTCAACAGATACGCAGTATTTT. Its protein product is CASSESTGRSSTDTQYF.

The rearrangement uses TRBV5-1 and TRBJ2-3, with 11 bases that match TRBD2. With 4 bases clipped from V and 0 bases from J, the junction kept 13 bases outside the gene matches. The CDR3 has 19 residues. In germline, CDR1 is SGHRS, CDR2 YFSETQ. The CDR3 nucleotides are TGCGCCAGCAGCCCTCGGTCGGTAGCGGGAGGGCCGAGCACAGATACGCAGTATTTT. Encoded protein: CASSPRSVAGGPSTDTQYF.

The chain is built from TRBV9 and TRBJ2-5; 11 nucleotides agree with TRBD2. The V gene's germline CDR1 is SGDLS and CDR2 YYNGEE. Losses at the gene ends were 0 bases for V and 5 bases for J; bases not matched to a gene: 6. CDR3 length: 16 residues. The CDR3 DNA follows: TGTGCCAGCAGCGTAGCCCCGGCTAGCGGGAGGGAGACCCAGTACTTC. This gives the protein CASSVAPASGRETQYF. Filled out from reference TRBV9 and TRBJ2-5, the complete variable domain reads DSGVTQTPKHLITATGQRVTLRCSPRSGDLSVYWYQQSLDQGLQFLIQYYNGEERAKGNILERFSAQQFPDLHSELNLSSLELGDSALYFCASSVAPASGRETQYFGPGTRLLVL.

This chain uses TRBV6-5 with TRBJ1-5, with 8 nucleotides matching TRBD1. Germline CDR1 reads MNHEY; CDR2 reads SVGAGI. V lost 7 bases, J lost 3 bases, and 5 bases stayed unmatched. The CDR3 spans 14 residues. The CDR3 DNA sequence: TGTGCCAGCACCCTGGACAGGGACAATCAGCCCCAGCATTTT. It codes for CASTLDRDNQPQHF.

The chain combines TRBV25-1 with TRBJ2-2; 7 nucleotides align to TRBD2. CDR1 is MGHDK, CDR2 SYGVNS, per germline. The trim removed 4 bases at V and 5 bases at J, leaving 13 bases unmatched. The CDR3 has 17 residues. The CDR3 DNA is TGTGCCAGCAGTGGCTGGGGGGGAGAGGGTAGAACCGGGGAGCTGTTTTTT. This sequence encodes CASSGWGGEGRTGELFF.

This clone was observed a single time. DNA for the CDR3: TGTGCCAGCTCACTTGGACAGCACAATCAGCCCCAGCATTTT. This codes for CASSLGQHNQPQHF. This rearrangement joins TRBV18 to TRBJ1-5; D is possibly TRBD1 (6 bases). The V and J ends lost 4 bases and 3 bases respectively, with 10 bases between them. The CDR3 has 14 residues. Germline V gene data show CDR1 as KGHSH and CDR2 as LQKENI.

The V gene is TRBV6-5, the J gene TRBJ1-5; no reliable D call. Germline lookup yields CDR1 MNHEY and CDR2 SVGAGI. V lost 7 bases and J 6 bases, leaving 4 bases between the germline ends. The length of the CDR3 is 10 residues. The CDR3 reads CASTGQPQHF. In DNA form, the CDR3 reads TGTGCCAGCACTGGTCAGCCCCAGCATTTT.

The CDR3 protein is CAISESNAGLAGDTQYF. The CDR3 DNA sequence: TGTGCCATCAGTGAGTCGAACGCGGGACTAGCGGGAGATACGCAGTATTTT. The chain combines TRBV10-3 with TRBJ2-3; 12 bases align to TRBD2. The CDR3 spans 17 residues. The germline V gene has CDR1 ENHRY and CDR2 SYGVKD. Trimming cost V 0 bases and J 5 bases; bases outside gene matches: 6.

This clone was counted once. Here the CDR3 reads CASSLSSHSGNEQFF. CDR3 in DNA: TGCGCCAGCAGCCTCAGTAGTCATTCAGGCAATGAGCAGTTCTTC. V gene TRBV4-1 combines with J gene TRBJ2-1; D gene unclear. The CDR3 loop spans 15 amino acids. The germline V gene encodes CDR1 MGHRA and CDR2 YSYEKL. V lost 4 bases, J lost 6 bases, and 16 bases lay in between.

This chain uses TRBV7-2 with TRBJ1-2; D may be TRBD1 (5 bases). The germline CDR1 and CDR2 sequences are SGHTA and FQGNSA. This CDR3 has 15 residues. Trimming removed 0 bases at V and 10 bases at J, with 18 bases between. CDR3 region: CASSLAQDSSRVYTF. The CDR3 DNA reads TGTGCCAGCAGCTTAGCGCAAGACAGTTCTAGAGTCTACACCTTC.

The chain links TRBV15 to TRBJ2-1; perhaps TRBD1 as D (6 bases). Germline CDR1 is LNHNV and CDR2 is YYDKDF (reference sequence). V was cut by 4 bases and J by 5 bases, with 15 bases left in between. CDR3 length: 15 residues. The CDR3 sequence: CATSITLTGNNEQFF. CDR3 DNA sequence: TGTGCCACCAGCATAACTCTGACAGGAAACAATGAGCAGTTCTTC.

The chain recombines TRBV7-2 with TRBJ2-5; D is unclear. V was shortened by 1 base and J by 4 bases, with 10 bases between the two germline ends. CDR1 and CDR2 from the germline V gene are SGHTA and FQGNSA. This CDR3 is 14 amino acids long. CDR3 sequence reads: CASSLGPQVETQYF. The CDR3 nucleotides are TGTGCCAGCAGCTTAGGGCCGCAAGTAGAGACCCAGTACTTC. The entire variable domain, with the rest obtained from reference TRBV7-2 and TRBJ2-5, is as follows: GAGVSQSPSNKVTEKGKDVELRCDPISGHTALYWYRQSLGQGLEFLIYFQGNSAPDKSGLPSDRFSAERTGGSVSTLTIQRTQQEDSAVYLCASSLGPQVETQYFGPGTRLLVL.

The rearrangement joins TRBV7-9 to TRBJ2-7, with D uncertain. CDR3 length equals 12 residues. Germline V gene lookup returns CDR1 SEHNR and CDR2 FQNEAQ (reference sequence). The V and J ends lost 3 bases and 2 bases respectively, with 5 bases between them. The CDR3 is CASSFGPYEQYF. For the CDR3, the DNA is TGTGCCAGCAGCTTCGGCCCCTACGAGCAGTACTTC.

The chain has TRBV5-6 and TRBJ1-1, with D hard to call. V lost 3 bases, J lost 5 bases, and 11 bases lay in between. Per germline, CDR1 SGHDT and CDR2 YYEEEE. The CDR3 is 13 amino acids. CDR3 coding DNA: TGTGCCAGCAGCTCGAGGGCGGGAACTGAAGCTTTCTTT. Translation: CASSSRAGTEAFF.